This entry concerns a single T cell receptor beta chain. Its antigen is as yet unknown. Per germline, CDR1 LGHNA and CDR2 YNFKEQ. V was shortened by 3 bases and J by 2 bases, with 4 bases between the two germline ends. The CDR3 runs 12 residues. The source of the sample is a study of cytomegalovirus exposure and HLA in healthy donors. Findings and limits, study-wide: A later analysis found TCR association rates differed by HLA locus, highest for DRB1 and lowest for HLA-C. The study listed 164 cytomegalovirus-associated TCR beta chains.

Researchers ran the PCR with 60 Vbeta and 13 Jbeta primers. Sequencing used immunoSEQ multiplex PCR; TCRdb keeps in-frame clones, though not all of them. The table shows approximately 200,000 clones, with around three quarters occurring only once. The gene calls are TRBV4-2 and TRBJ1-2; D uncertain. The specimen was PBMCs. This receptor was identified in a woman aged 18 to 35 in good health and CMV-seronegative. The CDR3 region is CASSQANYGYTF. The CDR3 DNA is TGTGCCAGCAGCCAGGCAAACTATGGCTACACCTTC.